Listed here are 26 T cell receptor beta chains from one sample, sequenced in a study of regulatory T cells in long-lasting Graves disease. CDR3 regions were amplified by Arm-PCR using iRepertoire HTBI primers to build TCR beta libraries. TCRdb reprocessed the multiplex PCR reads with MiXCR, giving one entry per CDR3 protein. The table lists some 320,000 distinct CDR3 sequences, 15% to 20% of them singletons. Time point indicated: newly diagnosed GD, antithyroid drugs for less than 3 months. Extracted PBMC RNA gave rise to the TCR library. Sequenced material: peripheral blood mononuclear cells (PBMCs), taken at new diagnosis, from a patient treated with antithyroid drugs. The receptors derive from a female donor with Graves disease.

This clonotype was seen ten or more times. The chain couples TRBV6-1 to TRBJ2-7; possibly TRBD1 or TRBD2 for D (5 bases each). Trimming removed 7 bases from V and 5 bases from J, with 21 bases in between. CDR3 size: 15 residues. Germline V gene data show CDR1 as MNHNS and CDR2 as SASEGT. CDR3 in amino acids: CASNDGTPEGNEQYF. CDR3 nucleotide sequence: TGTGCCAGCAACGATGGGACGCCCGAAGGTAACGAGCAGTACTTC.

This clonotype was seen only a few times. This chain uses TRBV20-1 with TRBJ2-2; TRBD2 matches 7 bases. The CDR3 contains 14 residues. CDR1 and CDR2 from the germline V gene are DFQATT and SNEGSKA (reference sequence). Unmatched junction bases numbered 6, after V lost 6 bases and J lost 2 bases. For the CDR3, the DNA is TGCAGTGCCATACTAGCGTCCAACACCGGGGAGCTGTTTTTT. Its translation: CSAILASNTGELFF.

In this sample, this clonotype turned up many times. This rearrangement joins TRBV20-1 to TRBJ1-5; the D is unclear. V was trimmed by 5 bases and J by 6 bases, leaving 14 bases between them. The CDR3 extends over 13 amino acids. Germline-derived CDR1 and CDR2 are DFQATT and SNEGSKA (reference sequence). CDR3 region: CSAHQGAGQPQHF. For the CDR3, the DNA is TGCAGTGCTCATCAAGGAGCGGGTCAGCCCCAGCATTTT.

The chain joins TRBV27 to TRBJ1-2, with TRBD1 matching over 7 bases. The trim removed 1 base at V and 6 bases at J, leaving 5 bases unmatched. CDR1 MNHEY and CDR2 SMNVEV come from the germline V gene (reference sequence). This CDR3 contains 14 residues. The CDR3, as DNA: TGTGCCAGCAGTTTATTGACAGGGAAGGATGGCTACACCTTC. Encoded protein: CASSLLTGKDGYTF.

This clonotype was seen ten or more times. The CDR3 here is CSADRGTYNEQFF. The CDR3 bases are TGCAGTGCTGACCGCGGGACTTACAATGAGCAGTTCTTC. This sequence joins TRBV20-1 and TRBJ2-1; TRBD2 might be the D (6 bases). The germline CDR1 and CDR2 sequences are DFQATT and SNEGSKA (reference sequence). V shed 5 bases and J shed 4 bases, with 12 bases lying between them. CDR3 length: 13 residues.

This chain uses TRBV11-3 with TRBJ1-4, with 9 bases aligning to TRBD1. The CDR3 totals 15 residues. CDR1 is SGHNT, CDR2 YENEEA, per germline. The J segment lost 5 bases and the V segment lost 5 bases, leaving 6 bases of the junction unmatched. The CDR3 bases are TGTGCCAGCAGCCCGAGGACAGGGGCGAATGAAAAACTGTTTTTT. This sequence encodes CASSPRTGANEKLFF.

V is TRBV19 and J is TRBJ1-2; no reliable D call. Trimming cost V 7 bases and J 3 bases, with 18 bases left between them. The CDR3 is 15 residues long. The germline V gene has CDR1 LNHDA and CDR2 SQIVND (reference sequence). The CDR3 DNA reads as TGTGCCAGTACCCCAAGCCCGGGCAGTCACTATGGCTACACCTTC. Translated: CASTPSPGSHYGYTF.

The rearrangement joins TRBV15 to TRBJ2-3, with 9 bases that match TRBD1. Germline CDR1 reads LNHNV; CDR2 reads YYDKDF (reference sequence). After removal of 5 bases from V and 4 bases from J, the junction contained 4 bases not matched to a gene. CDR3 size: 14 residues. The CDR3 DNA sequence: TGTGCCACCAGCGAACAGGGGGCGGCAGATACGCAGTATTTT. Translation: CATSEQGAADTQYF.

V gene TRBV2 combines with J gene TRBJ2-1, with 10 bases lining up with TRBD2. Germline loops: CDR1 SNHLY, CDR2 FYNNEI. The CDR3 consists of 15 residues. After removal of 2 bases from V and 11 bases from J, the junction contained 9 bases not matched to a gene. DNA for the CDR3: TGTGCCAGCAGTGAACTAGCGGGAGCACAGAGTAAGCAGTTCTTC. It specifies CASSELAGAQSKQFF. Full variable domain (outside the CDR3, taken from reference TRBV2 and TRBJ2-1): EPEVTQTPSHQVTQMGQEVILRCVPISNHLYFYWYRQILGQKVEFLVSFYNNEISEKSEIFDDQFSVERPDGSNFTLKIRSTKLEDSAMYFCASSELAGAQSKQFFGPGTRLTVL.

This clonotype was counted at least ten times. This chain joins TRBV29-1 and TRBJ1-1, with no clear D. The CDR3 consists of 17 residues. V shed 3 bases and J shed 0 bases, with 20 bases lying between them. Germline loops: CDR1 SQVTM, CDR2 ANQGSEA. The CDR3 loop reads CSVDREYGIHMNTEAFF. CDR3 in DNA: TGCAGCGTTGACCGGGAATACGGGATTCACATGAACACTGAAGCTTTCTTT.

This clonotype was seen a handful of times. CDR3 sequence (DNA): TGCGCCAGCAGCACGACAGGGGGATCCTATGGCTACACCTTC. It yields the protein CASSTTGGSYGYTF. The chain is built from TRBV5-1 and TRBJ1-2; 9 bases line up with TRBD1. The CDR3 consists of 14 residues. J lost 4 bases, V lost 4 bases, and 5 bases had no gene match. The V gene's germline CDR1 is SGHRS and CDR2 YFSETQ.

Turning to this clonotype: It differs at one base from a far larger clone, so likely a read error. The conserved phenylalanine or tryptophan normally closing the CDR3 is absent here, so this likely arose from a read error. The rearrangement joins TRBV11-3 to TRBJ1-1; D gene uncertain. The CDR3 is 15 amino acids. From germline, CDR1 is SGHNT and CDR2 YENEEA. With 0 bases removed from V and 0 bases from J, the gap between germline ends came to 8 bases. CDR3 nucleotides: TGTGCCAGCAGCTTAGAAGGACTCATGAACACTGAAGCTTTCCTT. Encoded protein: CASSLEGLMNTEAFL.

This clonotype occurred a few times. The chain couples TRBV9 to TRBJ1-4, with D maybe TRBD1 (6 bases). V lost 3 bases and J lost 5, with 11 bases in between. The CDR3 covers 14 residues. The V gene's germline CDR1 is SGDLS and CDR2 YYNGEE. CDR3 DNA sequence: TGTGCCAGCAGCGAGACAGGAGCAAATGAAAAACTGTTTTTT. Amino acid sequence: CASSETGANEKLFF. The whole variable domain, remainder taken from reference TRBV9 and TRBJ1-4, is DSGVTQTPKHLITATGQRVTLRCSPRSGDLSVYWYQQSLDQGLQFLIQYYNGEERAKGNILERFSAQQFPDLHSELNLSSLELGDSALYFCASSETGANEKLFFGSGTQLSVL.

To note about this clonotype: Since a much larger clone is just one base distant, this may be a read error. This chain's CDR3 is CASSLVWGRATNIEAFF. The CDR3, as DNA: TGTGCCAGCAGCTTAGTTTGGGGGCGGGCCACGAACATTGAAGCTTTCTTT. The V gene is TRBV7-2, the J gene TRBJ1-1; perhaps TRBD1 as D (6 bases). The CDR3 extends over 17 amino acids. The V gene's germline CDR1 is SGHTA and CDR2 FQGNSA. Complete variable domain (other parts from reference TRBV7-2 and TRBJ1-1): GAGVSQSPSNKVTEKGKDVELRCDPISGHTALYWYRQSLGQGLEFLIYFQGNSAPDKSGLPSDRFSAERTGGSVSTLTIQRTQQEDSAVYLCASSLVWGRATNIEAFFGQGTRLTVV.

This clonotype occurred many times. The genes are TRBV3-1 and TRBJ2-1; TRBD1 might be the D (5 bases). The CDR3 sequence is 12 residues long. V lost 0 bases to trimming and J lost 8 bases, with 5 bases between them. Germline V CDR1 and CDR2: LGHDT, YNNKEL (reference sequence). The CDR3 reads CASSQEGHEQFF. The CDR3 DNA sequence: TGTGCCAGCAGCCAAGAGGGGCATGAGCAGTTCTTC.

A word on this clonotype: Germline and junction disagree at one end, which may indicate a read error. The rearrangement uses TRBV3-1 and TRBJ2-1; 11 bases agree with TRBD2. CDR3 size: 14 residues. Germline assignment: CDR1 LGHDT and CDR2 YNNKEL (reference sequence). The DNA of the CDR3 is TGTCCCAGCACCTTTAACTCTGGGACTAGCGGGCAGTTCTTC. Translating gives CPSTFNSGTSGQFF.

The rearrangement links TRBV12-3 or TRBV12-4 to TRBJ2-5; D tentatively fits TRBD1 or TRBD2 (6 bases each). Trimming cost V 3 bases and J 5 bases, with 22 bases left between them. This CDR3 has 17 residues. In DNA form, the CDR3 reads TGTGCCAGCAGTTTGGCCCCCGGGACTCAGGGGTGGGAGACCCAGTACTTC. It encodes CASSLAPGTQGWETQYF.

Ten or more counts support this clonotype. The genes are TRBV28 and TRBJ2-3, with D maybe TRBD2 (5 bases). V lost 5 bases and J lost 3, with 12 bases in between. CDR3 size: 14 residues. The germline V gene has CDR1 MDHEN and CDR2 SYDVKM. DNA for the CDR3: TGTGCCAGCAGTGCTCCACGGGGTACAGATACGCAGTATTTT. It codes for CASSAPRGTDTQYF.

Many counts were recorded for this clonotype. This chain connects TRBV7-2 to TRBJ2-7; 14 nucleotides align to TRBD2. The V gene's germline CDR1 is SGHTA and CDR2 FQGNSA. The CDR3 consists of 16 residues. With V trimmed by 5 bases and J by 2 bases, 5 bases remained unmatched. As DNA, the CDR3 is TGTGCCAGCAGCCGAGGGACTAGCGGGAGTACCTACGAGCAGTACTTC. Its translation: CASSRGTSGSTYEQYF.

The gene calls are TRBV6-1 and TRBJ2-5, with 7 bases lining up with TRBD2. The CDR3 runs to 16 residues. Germline loops: CDR1 MNHNS, CDR2 SASEGT. The V segment lost 7 bases and the J segment 1 base; nucleotides outside the gene matches: 12. The CDR3 bases are TGTGCCAGCACCTTCCTACCAGCGGGGTTCCAAGAGACCCAGTACTTC. Protein: CASTFLPAGFQETQYF.

This clonotype has only a few counts. This chain links TRBV24-1 with TRBJ2-1; 7 bases agree with TRBD2. CDR1 is KGHDR and CDR2 is SFDVKD in the germline V gene. The CDR3 is 15 amino acids. V lost 9 bases, J lost 3 bases, and 10 bases stayed unmatched. CDR3 DNA sequence: TGTGCCACCTCTCTTGGGGGGGAAATCTACAATGAGCAGTTCTTC. This gives the protein CATSLGGEIYNEQFF.

This clonotype was seen many times. CDR3 residues: CASSPLAVGVNEQFF. The DNA for the CDR3 is TGTGCCAGCAGCCCCCTAGCGGTAGGGGTCAATGAGCAGTTCTTC. The rearrangement links TRBV12-3 or TRBV12-4 to TRBJ2-1; 7 bases line up with TRBD2. CDR3 length: 15 amino acids. J gave up 6 bases and V 6 bases, and 11 bases lay outside the gene matches.

The chain couples TRBV5-1 to TRBJ2-7, with 10 bases matching TRBD2. Unmatched junction bases numbered 13, after V lost 4 bases and J lost 9 bases. The germline CDR1 and CDR2 sequences are SGHRS and YFSETQ. The length of the CDR3 is 15 residues. The CDR3 protein is CASSRGTSEVYGQYF. The CDR3 DNA reads TGCGCCAGCAGCAGGGGGACTAGCGAGGTTTATGGGCAGTACTTC.

This clonotype has a count of ten or more. This sequence joins TRBV7-2 and TRBJ2-2; D call uncertain. The germline CDR1 and CDR2 sequences are SGHTA and FQGNSA. The ends were cut back, 5 bases at V and 7 bases at J, with 11 bases in the middle. CDR3 length: 13 residues. This CDR3 reads CASSPHGIGELFF. DNA of the CDR3: TGTGCCAGCAGCCCCCACGGTATCGGGGAGCTGTTTTTT.

This clonotype has a count of ten or more. The V and J genes are TRBV11-2 and TRBJ1-1; D gene uncertain. The length of the CDR3 is 13 residues. V shed 4 bases and J shed 3 bases, with 9 bases lying between them. Germline V lookup: CDR1 SGHAT, CDR2 FQNNGV. This chain's CDR3 is CASSSAPDTEAFF. The CDR3 nucleotides read TGTGCCAGCAGCTCCGCTCCAGACACTGAAGCTTTCTTT.

This clonotype was seen ten or more times. The rearrangement joins TRBV6-2 or TRBV6-3 to TRBJ2-2; 7 bases match TRBD2. Germline CDR1 and CDR2: MNHEY and SVGEGT. Trimming removed 11 bases from V and 3 bases from J; junction bases left unmatched: 9. The CDR3 has 14 amino acids. The CDR3 DNA sequence: TGTGCCTCAAAGGGAGGGGTGGACACCGGGGAGCTGTTTTTT. Encoded protein: CASKGGVDTGELFF.